The text below deals with one TCR beta chain. Antigen: not known. This entry belongs to a study of radiotherapy plus CTLA-4 blockade in lung cancer. Study at large: Of all patients, approximately 18% responded objectively and 30% to 35% showed disease control. The study's findings and limits: TCR clones originating in tumors grew in number in blood after radiotherapy plus ipilimumab.

The CDR3 totals 14 residues. Between the trimmed V and J ends, which lost 1 base and 1 base, there was a span of 5 bases. Germline CDR1 reads MGHRA; CDR2 reads YSYEKL. Clones were read by immunoSEQ multiplex PCR, and TCRdb kept only the in-frame ones, dropping some. This sample yields 85,000 to 90,000 clones, of which 85% to 90% are seen a single time; approximately 15% belongs to the top ten. Ipilimumab CTLA-4 blockade and focal radiation were given to patients with chemo-refractory metastatic non-small-cell lung cancer. The chain recombines TRBV4-1 with TRBJ2-1; the D gene could be TRBD1 or TRBD2 (5 bases each). This sequence was found in a human donor with non-small cell lung cancer that progressed on radiotherapy plus ipilimumab. The sample consisted of peripheral blood, taken from a patient treated with radiotherapy plus ipilimumab. The CDR3 region has the DNA TGCGCCAGCAGCCAAGGGGGGTCCTACAATGAGCAGTTCTTC. It codes for CASSQGGSYNEQFF.